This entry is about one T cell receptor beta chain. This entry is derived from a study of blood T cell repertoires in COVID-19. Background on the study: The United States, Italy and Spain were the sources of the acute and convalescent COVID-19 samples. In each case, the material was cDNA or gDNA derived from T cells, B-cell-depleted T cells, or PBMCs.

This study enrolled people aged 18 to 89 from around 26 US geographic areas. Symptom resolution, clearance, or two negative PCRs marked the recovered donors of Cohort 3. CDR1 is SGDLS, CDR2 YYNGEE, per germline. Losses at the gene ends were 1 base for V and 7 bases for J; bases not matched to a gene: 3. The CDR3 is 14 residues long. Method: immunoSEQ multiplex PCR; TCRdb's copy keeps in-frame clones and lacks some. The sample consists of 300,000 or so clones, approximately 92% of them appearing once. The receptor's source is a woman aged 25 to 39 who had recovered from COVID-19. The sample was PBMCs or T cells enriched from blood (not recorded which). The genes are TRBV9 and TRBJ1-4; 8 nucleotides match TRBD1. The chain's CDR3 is CASSVTDRVEKLFF. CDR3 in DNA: TGTGCCAGCAGCGTAACGGACAGGGTTGAAAAACTGTTTTTT.